Given below is one T cell receptor beta chain in context. The specificity of this receptor is unknown. No clone much larger than this one lies a single base away; base qualities are absent. The sample originates from a study of molecular identifiers for immune sequencing clone quantification (dated by TCRdb to the late 2010s). Turning to the overall study: For a replicate experiment, RNA from roughly 18,000 or 92,000 naive CD8 T cells was divided into five aliquots, and four of the five aliquots were sequenced. The study was a methods study using CD8 T cells to benchmark molecular-identifier clustering-based TCR repertoire sequencing (MIDCIRS) and TCR RNA copy counting. Paper-wide results and their limitations: When barcode sub-clustering was left out, chimeric consensus sequences inflated TCR diversity, with chimeras reaching as high as 47%. Modeling gave about 3 recovered TCR RNA copies per cell versus 9.5 to 10 by digital PCR, implying approximately 30% capture efficiency. Spiked-in Jurkat TCR RNA equal to a single cell's worth was reported to be detectable even within 1,100,000 naive CD8 T cells. Highly expanded clone sizes could be underestimated if identical TCR molecules share a barcode. The naive libraries included spiked-in Jurkat TCR RNA (more than nine copies' worth), and this Jurkat TCR RNA is not part of the donor repertoire. In CMV-specific effector cells, clones with more than 20 RNA copies accounted for over 99% of molecules, whereas in naive cells such clones accounted for under 1%.

Libraries of naive CD8 T cells were built from anywhere between about 17,000 and 1,000,000 sorted cells, with 10%, 30% or 50% of the purified RNA used. Naive CD8 T cells were FACS-sorted as CD8+CD4-CCR7+CD45RA+ on a BD FACSAria II into RLT Plus buffer. Detection sensitivity was tested by spiking Jurkat RNA equal to roughly nine TCR copies' worth into samples containing 20,000-1,000,000 naive CD8 T cells. CD8 T cells were enriched using RosetteSep CD8+ T Cell Enrichment Cocktail and Ficoll-Paque, and the enriched cells then underwent ACK red cell lysis. The library was prepared using PCR. Sequencing relied on a NextSeq 500. Preparation of bulk TCR libraries followed a previously described approach, with the TCR primers listed in Table S5. Purification of total RNA was performed with the Qiagen AllPrep DNA/RNA kit. Before analysis, reads from multiple sequencing runs of the same library were pooled. As for the authors' bioinformatics: Reads were retained only if an exact TCR constant sequence was present, and the retained reads were trimmed to 150 nt and grouped according to their 12-nt molecular barcodes. Within each barcode group, reads were sub-clustered at a 15% Levenshtein threshold, and quality-weighted consensus sequences were built per RNA molecule. Non-functional sequences were filtered out, along with any lower-count sequence sitting one edit away from another sequence. On the basis of fitting two negative binomial distributions, barcode sub-clusters with fewer than 20% of the maximum read count were discarded. The public sequencing data were trimmed at Q25 with fastp and processed into clonotypes with MiXCR by TCRdb, which kept only in-frame beta chains. Rows merge per CDR3 protein into single entries with the most common DNA and genes. None of the V and J calls come from the authors' own analysis; TCRdb made them. The sample data list over 50,000 distinct CDR3 sequences, and roughly a third of these were observed just once. The top ten clonotypes cover 3% to 4% of the sample.

V is shortened by 0 bases, J by 0 bases, and the region joining them spans 15 bases. In the germline V gene (reference sequence), CDR1 corresponds to LGHDT and CDR2 to YNNKEL. Its CDR3 holds 17 amino acids, cysteine through phenylalanine. The sequence is cut down to CDR3 DNA, 51 bases in frame from base 1. This clonotype originated in a human donor in good health. Some libraries in this study had Jurkat cell RNA spiked in. The specimen was naive CD8+ T cells from blood, with Jurkat cell RNA spiked in. Interpreted using the paper, the cell subset or site label stands for: FACS-sorted CD8+CD4-CCR7+CD45RA+ naive T cells. The chain is assembled from TRBV3-1 and TRBJ2-7, with the D gene too uncertain to name. The sequenced DNA is TGTGCCAGCAGCCAAGAAATCGCAGGTCCTCTCTCCTACGAGCAGTACTTC. Its product reads: CASSQEIAGPLSYEQYF.